The 21 T cell receptor beta chains presented below share a single source sample, sequenced in a study of cytomegalovirus exposure and HLA in healthy donors. PCR amplification relied on 60 Vbeta primers (plus 13 Jbeta primers). TCRdb's table, derived via immunoSEQ multiplex PCR, lists solely in-frame clones and lacks some. Of some 120,000 clones listed, 75% to 85% are singletons. The sample consisted of PBMCs. The receptors here all came from a male donor in good health and CMV-seronegative.

The rearrangement joins TRBV6-6 to TRBJ1-5, with 10 nucleotides matching TRBD1. The germline CDR1 and CDR2 sequences are MNHNY and SVGAGI (reference sequence). This CDR3 region has 15 residues. V shed 5 bases, J shed 5 bases, and the junction held 6 bases outside the gene matches. For the CDR3, the DNA is TGTGCCAGCAGTCCAGGACAGGGGGGGGATCAGCCCCAGCATTTT. Translated, it gives CASSPGQGGDQPQHF.

CDR3 DNA: TGTGCCAGCAGCTTAGTTGGGTCAGGGTTCCCAATTTACGAGCAGTACTTC. It yields the protein CASSLVGSGFPIYEQYF. This chain uses TRBV7-2 with TRBJ2-7; tentative D call: TRBD1 (5 bases). Per germline, CDR1 SGHTA and CDR2 FQGNSA. This CDR3 comprises 17 residues. With 1 base removed from V and 4 bases from J, the gap between germline ends came to 20 bases.

The gene calls are TRBV28 and TRBJ2-1; D might be TRBD2 (7 bases). The V gene's germline CDR1 is MDHEN and CDR2 SYDVKM. The CDR3 is 19 amino acids. Trimming took 5 bases from V and 8 from J, leaving 31 bases between them. The CDR3 region has the DNA TGTGCCAGCAGTGCGGTTATACTTCAGACGGGGGGCGTTCTGTATGAGCAGTTCTTC. This gives the protein CASSAVILQTGGVLYEQFF.

The genes are TRBV6-5 and TRBJ1-2; TRBD1 aligns across 10 bases. Germline CDR1 and CDR2: MNHEY and SVGAGI. Trimming at V came to 2 bases and at J to 3 bases, leaving 0 bases not matched to a gene. The CDR3 is 14 residues long. Here the CDR3 DNA reads TGTGCCAGCAGTTACGGGACAGGGGACTATGGCTACACCTTC. Protein product: CASSYGTGDYGYTF.

The chain couples TRBV7-9 to TRBJ2-1; 9 bases are shared with TRBD1. V lost 5 bases, J lost 5 bases, and 7 bases stayed unmatched. Germline V gene lookup returns CDR1 SEHNR and CDR2 FQNEAQ (reference sequence). This CDR3 has 15 residues. The CDR3 region has the DNA TGTGCCAGCAGCCCCGGGACAGGGTCCCACAATGAGCAGTTCTTC. This gives the protein CASSPGTGSHNEQFF. The variable domain in full, completed from reference TRBV7-9 and TRBJ2-1, reads DTGVSQNPRHKITKRGQNVTFRCDPISEHNRLYWYRQTLGQGPEFLTYFQNEAQLEKSRLLSDRFSAERPKGSFSTLEIQRTEQGDSAMYLCASSPGTGSHNEQFFGPGTRLTVL.

The rearrangement uses TRBV6-5 and TRBJ1-2, with 7 bases matching TRBD1. J was trimmed by 7 bases and V by 5 bases; bases with no gene match: 10. Per germline, CDR1 MNHEY and CDR2 SVGAGI. The CDR3 runs to 14 residues. The CDR3 loop reads CASSRPGQGGGYTF. The DNA for the CDR3 is TGTGCCAGCAGTAGACCAGGGCAGGGGGGTGGCTACACCTTC.

The chain employs TRBV2 and TRBJ2-7, with TRBD1 matching over 9 bases. Germline CDR1 is SNHLY and CDR2 is FYNNEI. J lost 1 base, V lost 7 bases, and 8 bases had no gene match. The CDR3 extends over 15 amino acids. The CDR3 DNA sequence: TGTGCCAGCACCAAAGACAGGGGGTTATCCTACGAGCAGTACTTC. It encodes CASTKDRGLSYEQYF.

In this sample, this clone turned up a few times. The chain links TRBV7-9 to TRBJ1-4, with 7 bases aligning to TRBD1. Germline V gene sequence: CDR1 SEHNR, CDR2 FQNEAQ (reference sequence). There are 14 residues in the CDR3. J gave up 4 bases and V 4 bases, and 3 bases lay outside the gene matches. CDR3 residues: CASSWGQINEKLFF. CDR3 nucleotides: TGTGCCAGCAGCTGGGGACAGATTAATGAAAAACTGTTTTTT.

This clone was picked up one time. This chain connects TRBV7-9 to TRBJ2-2; 7 bases fit TRBD1. Trimming took 6 bases from V and 1 from J; bases not matched to a gene: 5. The CDR3 sequence is 15 residues long. Germline lookup yields CDR1 SEHNR and CDR2 FQNEAQ (reference sequence). CDR3 region: CASSLTGVNTGELFF. CDR3 nucleotides: TGTGCCAGCAGTCTTACAGGGGTGAACACCGGGGAGCTGTTTTTT.

V gene TRBV7-6 combines with J gene TRBJ2-1, with 7 bases aligning to TRBD2. This CDR3 is built from 14 residues. The V segment lost 5 bases and the J segment 5 bases; nucleotides outside the gene matches: 6. The germline gives CDR1 SGHVS, CDR2 FNYEAQ. CDR3 protein: CASSARLAHNEQFF. The DNA of the CDR3 is TGTGCCAGCAGCGCTAGACTAGCCCACAATGAGCAGTTCTTC.

In the case of this clone: One end of the junction does not line up with germline, which may come from a read error. Other DNA sequences within the sample encode an identical CDR3. This chain links TRBV11-3 with TRBJ2-2; TRBD1 agrees at 8 bases. The CDR3 runs 15 residues. Germline assignment: CDR1 SGHNT and CDR2 YENEEA. This CDR3 reads CASSLGTGSTGELFF. The CDR3 DNA follows: TGTGCCAGCAGCTTAGGGACAGGGAGTACCGGGGAACTGTTTTTT. The variable domain in full, with the rest retrieved from reference TRBV11-3 and TRBJ2-2, is EAGVVQSPRYKIIEKKQPVAFWCNPISGHNTLYWYLQNLGQGPELLIRYENEEAVDDSQLPKDRFSAERLKGVDSTLKIQPAELGDSAVYLCASSLGTGSTGELFFGEGSRLTVL.

The chain is built from TRBV5-1 and TRBJ2-7; TRBD2 aligns across 10 bases. CDR3 size: 16 residues. Per the germline V gene, CDR1 is SGHRS and CDR2 is YFSETQ. J was trimmed by 0 bases and V by 2 bases; bases with no gene match: 5. The CDR3 spells CASSLFASGSSYEQYF. In nucleotides, the CDR3 is TGCGCCAGCAGCTTATTCGCTAGCGGGAGCTCCTACGAGCAGTACTTC.

The chain has TRBV7-9 and TRBJ1-5; tentatively, D is TRBD1 (5 bases). The CDR3 spans 15 residues. Germline assignment: CDR1 SEHNR and CDR2 FQNEAQ (reference sequence). Trimming pared 5 bases from V and 2 bases from J, leaving 13 bases between. CDR3 protein: CASSTVGGGNQPQHF. DNA for the CDR3: TGTGCCAGCAGCACGGTCGGGGGTGGCAATCAGCCCCAGCATTTT.

This chain links TRBV5-1 with TRBJ1-6, with TRBD1 matching 8 bases. CDR1 and CDR2 (germline): SGHRS, YFSETQ. V lost 4 bases to trimming and J lost 5 bases; unmatched junction nucleotides: 11. The CDR3 has 17 amino acids. CDR3 sequence: CASSTGDRLGDNSPLHF. DNA for the CDR3: TGCGCCAGCAGCACCGGGGACAGGCTAGGGGATAATTCACCCCTCCACTTT.

The chain carries TRBV5-1 and TRBJ2-7; 9 nucleotides match TRBD1. The CDR3 is 15 residues long. CDR1 and CDR2 (germline): SGHRS, YFSETQ. V lost 4 bases, J lost 0 bases, and 5 bases stayed unmatched. The CDR3 coding sequence is TGCGCCAGCAGCAAACCGGGACAGGGCTCCTACGAGCAGTACTTC. This codes for CASSKPGQGSYEQYF. Together with reference TRBV5-1 and TRBJ2-7, the CDR3 gives the full variable domain: KAGVTQTPRYLIKTRGQQVTLSCSPISGHRSVSWYQQTPGQGLQFLFEYFSETQRNKGNFPGRFSGRQFSNSRSEMNVSTLELGDSALYLCASSKPGQGSYEQYFGPGTRLTVT.

The chain employs TRBV5-1 and TRBJ2-1, with 7 bases lining up with TRBD2. The V and J ends lost 5 bases and 2 bases, in that order; junction bases with no gene match: 13. This CDR3 region has 17 residues. In germline, CDR1 is SGHRS, CDR2 YFSETQ. The chain's CDR3 is CASSFGEGRGTYNEQFF. The CDR3, as DNA: TGCGCCAGCAGTTTCGGGGAGGGTCGGGGCACCTACAATGAGCAGTTCTTC. The full variable domain, completed using reference TRBV5-1 and TRBJ2-1, is KAGVTQTPRYLIKTRGQQVTLSCSPISGHRSVSWYQQTPGQGLQFLFEYFSETQRNKGNFPGRFSGRQFSNSRSEMNVSTLELGDSALYLCASSFGEGRGTYNEQFFGPGTRLTVL.

This chain links TRBV5-4 with TRBJ1-1, with D perhaps TRBD1 (5 bases). The CDR3 length is 13 residues. The germline V and J ends were trimmed by 6 bases and 1 base, with 10 bases remaining between them. In germline, CDR1 is SGHNT, CDR2 YYREEE (reference sequence). CDR3 sequence reads: CASNLDRNTEAFF. CDR3 DNA sequence: TGTGCCAGCAACCTTGACAGGAACACTGAAGCTTTCTTT.

The chain has TRBV4-3 and TRBJ1-3; no clear D. Trimming took off 4 bases at V and 0 bases at J, with 16 bases between the two ends. Germline V lookup: CDR1 LGHNA, CDR2 YSLEER. The CDR3 contains 17 residues. This CDR3 is CASSPRESFDSGNTIYF. In DNA form, the CDR3 reads TGCGCCAGCAGCCCTCGGGAGTCATTTGACTCTGGAAACACCATATATTTT.

V is TRBV2 and J is TRBJ1-5; D not resolved. Germline CDR1 SNHLY, CDR2 FYNNEI. The CDR3 extends over 14 amino acids. The V end lost 1 base, the J end lost 0 bases, and 4 bases lay between the germline ends. In DNA form, the CDR3 reads TGTGCCAGCAGTGAAGGAGGTAGCAATCAGCCCCAGCATTTT. It codes for CASSEGGSNQPQHF.

The rearrangement uses TRBV10-3 and TRBJ1-6; 7 bases agree with TRBD1. V shed 7 bases and J 9 bases; nucleotides not matched to a gene: 6. The length of the CDR3 is 13 residues. Per the germline V gene, CDR1 is ENHRY and CDR2 is SYGVKD. CDR3 sequence: CAIKGAISSPLHF. The CDR3 nucleotides are TGTGCCATCAAGGGGGCAATCAGTTCACCCCTCCACTTT.

V is TRBV7-2 and J is TRBJ1-4, with a possible D match to TRBD1 (6 bases). V was cut by 1 base and J by 4 bases, with 10 bases left in between. Germline lookup yields CDR1 SGHTA and CDR2 FQGNSA. The CDR3 contains 15 residues. The CDR3 bases are TGTGCCAGCAGCTTAGAACAGGGACATAATGAAAAACTGTTTTTT. It translates to CASSLEQGHNEKLFF.